This TCR beta chain is from a study of regulatory dendritic cells for organ transplantation. Background on the study: Monocytes received vitamin D3 on days 0 and 4, IL-10 on day 4. General study results and limits: Of resting T cell subsets, memory CD8+ had the most alloreactive clonotypes. Alloreactive memory CD8+ T cell pools varied considerably between individuals.

About this clone: What it recognizes is unknown.

Repertoires were generated with immunoSEQ multiplex PCR, while TCRdb's copy carries only in-frame clones and drops some. The profile shows 15,000 to 20,000 clones, over 75% of them singletons. The CDR3 sequence is 14 residues long. Trimming left V 6 bases short and J 2 bases short, with 14 bases between. The V gene's germline CDR1 is MNHNY and CDR2 SVGAGI (reference sequence). Allogeneic regulatory or mature dendritic cells were co-cultured for approximately 5 days with CFSE-labeled sorted T cells at 1:10. Naive CD45RA+ and memory CD45RO+ CD4+ or CD8+ T cells were FACS-sorted. The specimen sequenced was memory CD4+ T cells from blood cultured with regulatory dendritic cells. Subset of the sample: CD45RO+ memory T cells. The TCR comes from a human donor in good health. The chain combines TRBV6-6 with TRBJ2-7, with TRBD1 as a possible D gene (6 bases). The DNA of the CDR3 is TGTGCCAGCAGCCGCCCTGAGGGGGCCTACGAGCAGTACTTC. Translation: CASSRPEGAYEQYF.